Sequencing of this T cell receptor delta chain was carried out in a study of gamma-delta T cells after stem cell transplantation. By share of the sample, this clone is medium-sized. The CDR3 contains 19 residues. V trimming: 0 bases; J trimming: 1 base; junction bases outside the gene matches: 10. Germline values: CDR1 TSWWSYY, CDR2 QGS. TCRdb redid clone calling on the RT-PCR reads using CATT. The data hold 2,900 or so delta-chain clones, with about 23% observed a single time. This receptor was obtained from a human donor. It is not recorded whose cells these are; they may come from a transplant donor. V gene TRDV1 combines with J gene TRDJ1, with 11 nucleotides matching TRDD3. Sequencing was carried out using gamma-delta T cells. CDR3 amino acids: CALGELGLGDTRGTDKLIF. For the CDR3, the DNA is TGTGCTCTTGGGGAACTCGGATTGGGGGATACGAGGGGCACCGATAAACTCATCTTT.